The sequence of this T cell receptor (beta chain) was determined in a study of T-cell memory formation after mild COVID-19. About the research overall: TCR clusters were largely donor specific. The study's findings and limits: Day 15 to 85 contractors were CD4/CD8 balanced; later expanders leaned CD4+. Certain responding clones were present in pre-infection memory, suggesting participation of cross-reactive memory.

This clonotype was recorded a few times. Its antigen is currently unknown. The authors produced TCR alpha and TCR beta cDNA libraries with sample barcodes and UMIs by 5'RACE using constant-segment primers. TCRdb redid the calling of the 5' RACE reads with MiXCR, one entry per CDR3 protein. The data hold under 250,000 distinct CDR3 sequences, with 15% observed a single time. V shed 5 bases, J shed 13 bases, and the junction held 8 bases outside the gene matches. The CDR3 contains 12 residues. The V and J genes are TRBV12-3 or TRBV12-4 and TRBJ2-1; 7 nucleotides match TRBD2. The sample was PBMCs or a T cell subset sorted from them (not recorded which). This TCR was sampled from an adult woman who had mild COVID-19 (a few samples of this study predate the infection). Cell type and time point are not known. The chain's CDR3 is CASSPESGTQFF. The CDR3 DNA sequence: TGTGCCAGCAGTCCCGAAAGCGGGACCCAGTTCTTC.